The sequence of this T cell receptor beta chain was determined in a study of shared clonotypes between healthy human individuals. Broader study findings: Sorted-subset samples were not fully sequenced, rarefaction indicated. Non-shared clonotypes had lower generation probabilities than clonotypes shared by all four sorted-subset donors. In having few donors, the study represented limited genetic and exposure-history diversity.

Comments on this clone: The antigen remains unidentified. This sample also contains other DNA sequences that code for the same CDR3.

The naive CD8 fraction comprised CD45RO-negative cells positively selected for CCR7 and excluded terminally differentiated effector memory CD45RA+ cells. The study drew its donors from healthy HIV-negative adults without recent acute infections or vaccinations. The data were produced by immunoSEQ multiplex PCR, yet TCRdb's version contains in-frame clones alone and is incomplete. Among some 800,000 clones listed, almost 95% were seen once. The CDR3 length is 14 residues. The V gene's germline CDR1 is SQVTM and CDR2 ANQGSEA. The junction had 5 bases not matched to a gene; V was cut back by 4 bases and J by 6 bases.

V and J are TRBV29-1 and TRBJ2-3; 12 bases map to TRBD2. The sequence derives from a man aged 30 to 45 in good health. Sequencing was carried out using naive CD8+ T cells sorted from blood. The CDR3 coding sequence is TGCAGCGTTGTCCTAGCGGGAGGGGGTGATACGCAGTATTTT. It is translated as CSVVLAGGGDTQYF.